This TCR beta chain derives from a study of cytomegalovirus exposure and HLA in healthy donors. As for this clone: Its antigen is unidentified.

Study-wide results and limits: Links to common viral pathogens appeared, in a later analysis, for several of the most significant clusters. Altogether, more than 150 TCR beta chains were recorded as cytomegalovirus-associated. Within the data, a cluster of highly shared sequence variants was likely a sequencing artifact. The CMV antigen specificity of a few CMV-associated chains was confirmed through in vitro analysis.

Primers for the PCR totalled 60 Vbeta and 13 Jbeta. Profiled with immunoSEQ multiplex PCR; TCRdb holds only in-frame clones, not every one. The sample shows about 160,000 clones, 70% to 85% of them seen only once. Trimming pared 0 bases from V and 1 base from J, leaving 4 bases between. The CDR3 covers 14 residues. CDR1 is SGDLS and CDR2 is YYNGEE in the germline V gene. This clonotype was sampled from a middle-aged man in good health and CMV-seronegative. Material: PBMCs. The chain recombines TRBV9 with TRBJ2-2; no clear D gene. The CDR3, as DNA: TGTGCCAGCAGCGTAGCTTGGAACACCGGGGAGCTGTTTTTT. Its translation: CASSVAWNTGELFF.